The 3 T cell receptor beta chains reported below all come from one sample, sequenced in a study of shared clonotypes between healthy human individuals. Clones were sequenced by immunoSEQ multiplex PCR, and TCRdb holds only the in-frame ones, with some missing. The sample comprises approximately 340,000 clones, approximately 79% of which are singletons, and 10% to 13% rests with the top ten. The source material was memory CD4+ T cells sorted from blood. Subset indicated: CD45RA-negative fraction. The receptors derive from a man under 40 in good health.

The V and J genes are TRBV18 and TRBJ1-1; the match to TRBD1 covers 10 bases. Losses at the gene ends were 2 bases for V and 8 bases for J; bases not matched to a gene: 5. CDR1 and CDR2 (germline): KGHSH, LQKENI. This CDR3 has 14 amino acids. This CDR3 is CASSPGQGVREAFF. The DNA for the CDR3 is TGTGCCAGCTCACCAGGACAGGGGGTTAGGGAAGCTTTCTTT.

As to this clone: At one end the junction does not follow the germline gene, possibly because of a read error. The J gene is TRBJ2-3, the V gene TRBV5-1, with TRBD2 matching over 8 bases. Germline CDR1 reads SGHRS; CDR2 reads YFSETQ. This CDR3 is built from 18 residues. The CDR3 region has the DNA TGCGCCAGCGGCTTGCCCACTAGCGGAGTTACTAGCACAGATACGCAGTATTTT. Its protein product is CASGLPTSGVTSTDTQYF.

The chain links TRBV5-6 to TRBJ1-1; 10 bases line up with TRBD1. Germline CDR1 is SGHDT and CDR2 is YYEEEE. J was trimmed by 0 bases and V by 5 bases; bases with no gene match: 4. The CDR3 is 15 residues long. The CDR3 sequence: CASRRDRGVNTEAFF. CDR3 in DNA: TGTGCCAGCAGACGGGACAGGGGAGTGAACACTGAAGCTTTCTTT.